Following are 10 T cell receptor beta chains from one sample sequenced in a study of T cells in Graves' hyperthyroidism and ophthalmopathy. TCR beta CDR3 regions were amplified from RNA transcripts. TCR CDR3 underwent first-round RT-PCR with the HTBI primer set. MiXCR was run by TCRdb on the multiplex PCR reads, yielding one entry per CDR3 protein. The sample comprises roughly 280,000 distinct CDR3 sequences, around 20% of which are singletons, and under 65% rests with the top ten. Sequenced: blood. These receptors originate from a man younger than 40 with Graves' ophthalmopathy.

This rearrangement joins TRBV19 to TRBJ2-3; D is uncertain. The CDR3 is made up of 11 amino acids. In germline, CDR1 is LNHDA, CDR2 SQIVND (reference sequence). Trimming cost V 8 bases and J 5 bases, with 8 bases left between them. The CDR3 DNA reads as TGTGCCAGTGGGCGCAGAGATACGCAGTATTTT. It is translated as CASGRRDTQYF.

This clonotype appeared a few times. V gene TRBV5-1 combines with J gene TRBJ1-1; D is uncertain. The CDR3 length is 13 residues. In germline, CDR1 is SGHRS, CDR2 YFSETQ. Trimming pared 3 bases from V and 0 bases from J, leaving 6 bases between. The CDR3 reads CASSSALNTEAFF. CDR3 nucleotides: TGCGCCAGCAGCTCCGCATTGAACACTGAAGCTTTCTTT.

The chain employs TRBV20-1 and TRBJ2-1, with TRBD2 identical over 11 bases. The trim removed 6 bases at V and 4 bases at J, leaving 8 bases unmatched. Germline values: CDR1 DFQATT, CDR2 SNEGSKA (reference sequence). This CDR3 has 15 amino acids. CDR3 coding DNA: TGCAGTGCAGAACTAGCGGGAGCTGGTTACAATGAGCAGTTCTTC. It codes for CSAELAGAGYNEQFF.

The table lists this clonotype with many counts. The chain combines TRBV7-8 with TRBJ2-3, with D possibly matching TRBD2 (6 bases). The V gene lost 6 bases and the J gene lost 0 bases, with 16 bases spanning the gap. The CDR3 extends over 16 amino acids. Germline values: CDR1 SGHVS, CDR2 FQNEAQ. CDR3 nucleotides: TGTGCCAGCAGTGATAAGACCGGGACTAGCACAGATACGCAGTATTTT. Amino acids: CASSDKTGTSTDTQYF.

The chain combines TRBV19 with TRBJ1-5; D gene ambiguous. Between the trimmed V and J ends, which lost 9 bases and 2 bases, there was a span of 14 bases. Germline lookup yields CDR1 LNHDA and CDR2 SQIVND (reference sequence). The length of the CDR3 is 14 residues. The CDR3: CASPLLEGNQPQHF. The CDR3 bases are TGTGCCAGCCCCTTATTGGAGGGCAATCAGCCCCAGCATTTT.

In this sample, this clonotype turned up a few times. The chain joins TRBV30 to TRBJ1-2; a possible D gene is TRBD1 (5 bases). There are 13 residues in the CDR3. Germline lookup yields CDR1 GTSNPN and CDR2 SVGIG (reference sequence). V lost 2 bases and J lost 8, with 15 bases in between. The CDR3 DNA is TGTGCCTGGAGTTTGTGGGGCTCGGGAGGCTACACCTTC. Translated, it gives CAWSLWGSGGYTF.

The chain joins TRBV18 to TRBJ2-5, with 7 bases that match TRBD2. CDR3 length: 15 amino acids. J lost 2 bases, V lost 4 bases, and 7 bases had no gene match. Germline V gene data show CDR1 as KGHSH and CDR2 as LQKENI. The CDR3 DNA follows: TGTGCCAGCTCACTCGTCCTAGCGGTACAAGAGACCCAGTACTTC. Translation: CASSLVLAVQETQYF.

CDR3: CASSLLGGIGTQYF. In DNA, the CDR3 is TGTGCCAGCAGTTTACTAGGAGGGATTGGGACCCAGTACTTC. This sequence joins TRBV27 and TRBJ2-5; D may be TRBD2 (6 bases). V was trimmed by 2 bases and J by 7 bases, leaving 14 bases between them. This CDR3 region has 14 residues. CDR1 is MNHEY, CDR2 SMNVEV, per germline (reference sequence).

This clonotype was counted between two and nine times. The CDR3 DNA follows: TGTGCCAGCAGTGCGTTCTACAGGGCAACCTACGAGCAGTACTTC. Its translation: CASSAFYRATYEQYF. This chain joins TRBV6-1 and TRBJ2-7, with D possibly being TRBD1 (6 bases). The germline V gene has CDR1 MNHNS and CDR2 SASEGT. The length of the CDR3 is 15 residues. V lost 4 bases, J lost 2 bases, and 15 bases lay in between.

V and J are TRBV19 and TRBJ2-5, with D possibly matching TRBD2 (7 bases). With 3 bases removed from V and 3 bases from J, the gap between germline ends came to 11 bases. The CDR3 contains 14 residues. Germline CDR1 and CDR2: LNHDA and SQIVND (reference sequence). CDR3: CASSIRGGEETQYF. The DNA for the CDR3 is TGTGCCAGTAGTATTCGAGGGGGGGAAGAGACCCAGTACTTC.